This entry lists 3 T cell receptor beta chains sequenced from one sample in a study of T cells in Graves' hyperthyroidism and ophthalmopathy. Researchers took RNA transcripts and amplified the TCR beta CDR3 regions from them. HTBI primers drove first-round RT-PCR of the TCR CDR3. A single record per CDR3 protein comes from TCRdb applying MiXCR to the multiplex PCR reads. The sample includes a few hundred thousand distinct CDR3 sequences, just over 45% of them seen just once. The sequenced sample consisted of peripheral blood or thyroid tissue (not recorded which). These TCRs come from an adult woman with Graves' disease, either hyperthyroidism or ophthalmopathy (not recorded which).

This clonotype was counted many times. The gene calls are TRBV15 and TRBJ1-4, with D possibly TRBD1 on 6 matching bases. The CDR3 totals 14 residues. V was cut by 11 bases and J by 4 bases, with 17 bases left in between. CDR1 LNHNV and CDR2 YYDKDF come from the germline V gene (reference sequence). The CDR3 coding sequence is TGTGCCTCCATCGGGCAGGGGCTTAATGAAAAACTGTTTTTT. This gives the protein CASIGQGLNEKLFF.

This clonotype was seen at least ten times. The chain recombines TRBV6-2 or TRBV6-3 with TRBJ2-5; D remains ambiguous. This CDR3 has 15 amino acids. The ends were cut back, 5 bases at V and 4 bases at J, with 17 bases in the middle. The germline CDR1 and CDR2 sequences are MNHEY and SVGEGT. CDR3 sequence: CASSTYGPQGETQYF. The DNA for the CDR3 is TGTGCCAGCAGTACCTACGGACCACAAGGAGAGACCCAGTACTTC.

CDR3 sequence: CASRRRELFF. For the CDR3, the DNA is TGTGCCAGCAGGCGCAGGGAGCTGTTTTTT. The chain is built from TRBV12-3 or TRBV12-4 and TRBJ2-2; D gene ambiguous. The V gene lost 6 bases and the J gene lost 9 bases, with 5 bases spanning the gap. The CDR3 length is 10 residues.